The rows below give T cell receptor beta chains drawn from one sample of a study of blood T cell repertoires in COVID-19. The protocol was immunoSEQ multiplex PCR, while the TCRdb copy is restricted to in-frame clones and leaves out a portion. This table has approximately 80,000 clones, more than 60% appearing once. The sample taken for sequencing was peripheral blood. Every receptor here comes from a human donor in a cohort sampled during active COVID-19. Each CDR3 is given with its conserved first and last residue. D genes are given only for firm matches. For some rows the clone size is stated as once, few or many, or as a class when expanded; others skip it.

v_gene: TRBV25-1
d_gene: -
j_gene: TRBJ1-4
abundance: -
CDR3nt: TGTGCCAGCAGTGAAGCCACCGGACAGAAAAAACGGGAAAAACTGTTTTTT
CDR3aa: CASSEATGQKKREKLFF

v_gene: TRBV5-4
d_gene: TRBD1
j_gene: TRBJ2-2
abundance: -
CDR3nt: TGTGCCAGCAGCTTACCGGGACAGGGATTTTCCGGGGAGCTGTTTTTT
CDR3aa: CASSLPGQGFSGELFF

v_gene: TRBV9
d_gene: -
j_gene: TRBJ2-7
abundance: -
CDR3nt: TGTGCCAGCAGCGTAGTGGTAGGAGTTCCGATTTACGAGCAGTACTTC
CDR3aa: CASSVVVGVPIYEQYF

v_gene: TRBV2
d_gene: TRBD2
j_gene: TRBJ2-5
abundance: once
CDR3nt: TGTGCCAGCAGTGGCATAACTAGCGTCCAAGAGACCCAGTACTTC
CDR3aa: CASSGITSVQETQYF

v_gene: TRBV28
d_gene: TRBD1
j_gene: TRBJ2-7
abundance: -
CDR3nt: TGTGCCAGCAGTTCCTTAAGGGGACAGGGTAGCTCCTACGAGCAGTACTTC
CDR3aa: CASSSLRGQGSSYEQYF

v_gene: TRBV19
d_gene: TRBD1
j_gene: TRBJ1-5
abundance: -
CDR3nt: TGTGCCAGTAGTGCAACAGGGGGGTATCAGCCCCAGCATTTT
CDR3aa: CASSATGGYQPQHF

v_gene: TRBV4-1
d_gene: TRBD1
j_gene: TRBJ2-7
abundance: -
CDR3nt: TGCGCCAGCAGCAGACCCGGGACAGGGGGCTCTTACGAGCAGTACTTC
CDR3aa: CASSRPGTGGSYEQYF

v_gene: TRBV6-1
d_gene: TRBD1
j_gene: TRBJ1-3
abundance: -
CDR3nt: TGTGCCAGCAGTGAAGCTCGATACAGGGGACGCTCTGGAAACACCATATATTTT
CDR3aa: CASSEARYRGRSGNTIYF

v_gene: TRBV18
d_gene: -
j_gene: TRBJ2-7
abundance: once
CDR3nt: TGTGCCAGCTCACGGTCACAGACAGGTGACGGCGAGCAGTACTTC
CDR3aa: CASSRSQTGDGEQYF

v_gene: TRBV18
d_gene: -
j_gene: TRBJ2-3
abundance: -
CDR3nt: TGTGCCAGCTCACCGGGTGCGGGGGCGGGCACAGATACGCAGTATTTT
CDR3aa: CASSPGAGAGTDTQYF

v_gene: TRBV5-4
d_gene: TRBD1
j_gene: TRBJ2-7
abundance: few
CDR3nt: TGTGCCAGCAGCCCACAGGGGGCGTTAAGGGGGGAGCAGTACTTC
CDR3aa: CASSPQGALRGEQYF

v_gene: TRBV3-1/TRBV3-2
d_gene: TRBD1
j_gene: TRBJ2-3
abundance: -
CDR3nt: TGTGCCAGCAGCCAAGATCATTTGGCGACAGGGGGAGATACGCAGTATTTT
CDR3aa: CASSQDHLATGGDTQYF

v_gene: TRBV3-1/TRBV3-2
d_gene: -
j_gene: TRBJ1-1
abundance: few
CDR3nt: TGTGCCAGCAGCCAAGGGTGGGGACAACATAACACTGAAGCTTTCTTT
CDR3aa: CASSQGWGQHNTEAFF

v_gene: TRBV18
d_gene: -
j_gene: TRBJ2-3
abundance: -
CDR3nt: TGTGCCAGCTCACCAACCTTCGGAGATACGCAGTATTTT
CDR3aa: CASSPTFGDTQYF

v_gene: TRBV11-3
d_gene: -
j_gene: TRBJ2-5
abundance: -
CDR3nt: TGTGCCAGCAGCCCGCAACGGGAGACCCAGTACTTC
CDR3aa: CASSPQRETQYF

v_gene: TRBV5-1
d_gene: -
j_gene: TRBJ2-7
abundance: -
CDR3nt: TGCGCCAGCAGATTATTCCGAGGTTCGGTCGAGCAGTACTTC
CDR3aa: CASRLFRGSVEQYF

v_gene: TRBV30
d_gene: TRBD1
j_gene: TRBJ2-7
abundance: -
CDR3nt: TGTGCCTGGAGTGTACAGGGGGTGTACGAGCAGTACTTC
CDR3aa: CAWSVQGVYEQYF

v_gene: TRBV5-1
d_gene: TRBD2
j_gene: TRBJ2-3
abundance: -
CDR3nt: TGCGCCAGCAGCTTGTGGCTAGCGGGGGGGCCTTCAGATACGCAGTATTTT
CDR3aa: CASSLWLAGGPSDTQYF

v_gene: TRBV29-1
d_gene: TRBD1
j_gene: TRBJ1-5
abundance: once
CDR3nt: TGCAGCGTCGCCGGGACAGGCCTCAATCAGCCCCAGCATTTT
CDR3aa: CSVAGTGLNQPQHF

v_gene: TRBV10-3
d_gene: TRBD2
j_gene: TRBJ2-1
abundance: once
CDR3nt: TGTGCCATCAGTGAGTCGCCGGGGGGGTCATACAATGAGCAGTTCTTC
CDR3aa: CAISESPGGSYNEQFF

v_gene: TRBV28
d_gene: TRBD1
j_gene: TRBJ1-5
abundance: -
CDR3nt: TGTGCCAGCGGATCTCCAAGGTCATGGGACAGCACTAATCAGCCCCAGCATTTT
CDR3aa: CASGSPRSWDSTNQPQHF

v_gene: TRBV5-1
d_gene: -
j_gene: TRBJ1-6
abundance: few
CDR3nt: TGCGCCAGCAGCTTGGCCGGCGGGAAATATAATTCACCCCTCCACTTT
CDR3aa: CASSLAGGKYNSPLHF

v_gene: TRBV6-6
d_gene: TRBD1
j_gene: TRBJ2-7
abundance: -
CDR3nt: TGTGCCAGCAAACAAGGGACAGGGACCTACGAGCAGTACTTC
CDR3aa: CASKQGTGTYEQYF

v_gene: TRBV12-5
d_gene: TRBD1
j_gene: TRBJ1-1
abundance: once
CDR3nt: TGTGCTAGTGGTTCATACTTAGGACAGGGGCATTTGGACACTGAAGCTTTCTTT
CDR3aa: CASGSYLGQGHLDTEAFF

v_gene: TRBV6-1
d_gene: TRBD1
j_gene: TRBJ1-4
abundance: -
CDR3nt: TGTGCCAGCAGTGAAGCTGGGGGCAGGGGGAACGAAAAACTGTTTTTT
CDR3aa: CASSEAGGRGNEKLFF

v_gene: TRBV5-6
d_gene: TRBD2
j_gene: TRBJ2-1
abundance: -
CDR3nt: TGTGCCAGCAGCTTCGGCGGGGGGGCAATTGAGCAGTTCTTC
CDR3aa: CASSFGGGAIEQFF

v_gene: TRBV13
d_gene: -
j_gene: TRBJ2-7
abundance: -
CDR3nt: TGTGCCAGCAGCTACAACCGGGATACCTACGAGCAGTACTTC
CDR3aa: CASSYNRDTYEQYF

v_gene: TRBV3-1/TRBV3-2
d_gene: TRBD2
j_gene: TRBJ2-7
abundance: -
CDR3nt: TGTGCCAGCAGCCCCAGTCAGCGGGGCTACGAGCAGTACTTC
CDR3aa: CASSPSQRGYEQYF

v_gene: TRBV5-1
d_gene: -
j_gene: TRBJ1-2
abundance: -
CDR3nt: TGCGCCAGCAGCAGGGAGGAGGATGGCTACACCTTC
CDR3aa: CASSREEDGYTF

v_gene: TRBV6-6
d_gene: TRBD1
j_gene: TRBJ1-2
abundance: few
CDR3nt: TGTGCCAGCTACCCAACAGGGGGCGCAAACTATGGCTACACCTTC
CDR3aa: CASYPTGGANYGYTF

v_gene: TRBV7-2
d_gene: -
j_gene: TRBJ2-3
abundance: -
CDR3nt: TGTGCCAGCAGCTTAATGGGAGTCAGCGATGTCGCAGATACGCAGTATTTT
CDR3aa: CASSLMGVSDVADTQYF

v_gene: TRBV6-2/TRBV6-3
d_gene: TRBD1
j_gene: TRBJ1-2
abundance: -
CDR3nt: TGTGCCAGCAGCAGACAGGGGAAGACCCCCTATGGCTACACCTTC
CDR3aa: CASSRQGKTPYGYTF

v_gene: TRBV6-4
d_gene: -
j_gene: TRBJ2-4
abundance: -
CDR3nt: TGTGCCAGCAGATCCTCTGGCAGCAAAAACATTCAGTACTTC
CDR3aa: CASRSSGSKNIQYF

v_gene: TRBV5-4
d_gene: -
j_gene: TRBJ2-2
abundance: -
CDR3nt: TGTGCCAGCAGCGCGGGACGGACGAACACCGGGGAGCTGTTTTTT
CDR3aa: CASSAGRTNTGELFF

v_gene: TRBV9
d_gene: TRBD1
j_gene: TRBJ1-2
abundance: -
CDR3nt: TGTGCCAGCAGCGCAACGGACAGGGGGAACGGCTACACCTTC
CDR3aa: CASSATDRGNGYTF

v_gene: TRBV3-1/TRBV3-2
d_gene: TRBD1
j_gene: TRBJ1-5
abundance: once
CDR3nt: TGTGCCAGCAGCCCCTCGGGACAGATCTATAGCAATCAGCCCCAGCATTTT
CDR3aa: CASSPSGQIYSNQPQHF

v_gene: TRBV6-2/TRBV6-3
d_gene: -
j_gene: TRBJ2-6
abundance: -
CDR3nt: TGTGCCAGCAGTTACTTTGGGCCGGTCTCTGGGGCCAACGTCCTGACTTTC
CDR3aa: CASSYFGPVSGANVLTF

v_gene: TRBV5-1
d_gene: TRBD1
j_gene: TRBJ1-1
abundance: -
CDR3nt: TGCGCCAGCAGCTTGGACAGGGGGAACACTGAAGCTTTCTTT
CDR3aa: CASSLDRGNTEAFF

v_gene: TRBV7-8
d_gene: TRBD1
j_gene: TRBJ1-3
abundance: -
CDR3nt: TGTGCCAGCAGCCCCACAGGGGCGCACACCATATATTTT
CDR3aa: CASSPTGAHTIYF

v_gene: TRBV6-5
d_gene: -
j_gene: TRBJ2-2
abundance: -
CDR3nt: TGTGCCAGCAGTTACGGAGGGGAGGTGGAGGAGCTGTTTTTT
CDR3aa: CASSYGGEVEELFF

v_gene: TRBV14
d_gene: -
j_gene: TRBJ1-4
abundance: -
CDR3nt: TGTGCCAGCAGCGCGCGCTTGGGGGGAAATGAAAAACTGTTTTTT
CDR3aa: CASSARLGGNEKLFF

v_gene: TRBV5-1
d_gene: TRBD1
j_gene: TRBJ1-1
abundance: -
CDR3nt: TGCGCCAGCAGCCAGGAACAGGGGCGGACTGAAGCTTTCTTT
CDR3aa: CASSQEQGRTEAFF

v_gene: TRBV5-1
d_gene: -
j_gene: TRBJ2-3
abundance: -
CDR3nt: TGCGCCAGCAGCTTGGCGACAGAGACAGATACGCAGTATTTT
CDR3aa: CASSLATETDTQYF

v_gene: TRBV10-3
d_gene: TRBD1
j_gene: TRBJ2-2
abundance: -
CDR3nt: TGTGCCATCTCCGGGACAGAGAACACCGGGGAGCTGTTTTTT
CDR3aa: CAISGTENTGELFF

v_gene: TRBV2
d_gene: TRBD1
j_gene: TRBJ2-7
abundance: -
CDR3nt: TGTGCCAGCAGGGGACAGCCTTCTGAGGAGCAGTACTTC
CDR3aa: CASRGQPSEEQYF

v_gene: TRBV12-3/TRBV12-4
d_gene: -
j_gene: TRBJ1-1
abundance: -
CDR3nt: TGTGCCAGCAGTTTTGCCAGTGTCACTGAAGCTTTCTTT
CDR3aa: CASSFASVTEAFF

v_gene: TRBV15
d_gene: TRBD1
j_gene: TRBJ1-1
abundance: few
CDR3nt: TGTGCCACCAGCAGTCCGACAGGGTTCGGGAAGGGAGCTTTCTTT
CDR3aa: CATSSPTGFGKGAFF

v_gene: TRBV5-1
d_gene: TRBD1
j_gene: TRBJ1-1
abundance: -
CDR3nt: TGCGCCAGCAGCTTGGAAAGGGGGCATAGTGAAGCTTTCTTT
CDR3aa: CASSLERGHSEAFF

v_gene: TRBV19
d_gene: TRBD1
j_gene: TRBJ1-6
abundance: -
CDR3nt: TGTGCCAGTAGTACCCAGCGGACAGGGGCCAGCTCACCCCTCCACTTT
CDR3aa: CASSTQRTGASSPLHF

v_gene: TRBV5-1
d_gene: TRBD1
j_gene: TRBJ1-5
abundance: few
CDR3nt: TGCGCCAGCAGCTTGGACAGGGGGGATCAGCCCCAGCATTTT
CDR3aa: CASSLDRGDQPQHF

v_gene: TRBV10-3
d_gene: -
j_gene: TRBJ2-7
abundance: once
CDR3nt: TGTGCCATCAGGGGGGACGGGGGTGCCTACGAGCAGTACTTC
CDR3aa: CAIRGDGGAYEQYF

v_gene: TRBV24-1
d_gene: TRBD2
j_gene: TRBJ2-3
abundance: -
CDR3nt: TGTGCCACCAGTGATTTTACTAGCGGGGGGGCAGATACGCAGTATTTT
CDR3aa: CATSDFTSGGADTQYF

v_gene: TRBV9
d_gene: TRBD1
j_gene: TRBJ1-5
abundance: -
CDR3nt: TGTGCCAGCAGCGTGACAGACAGGGTGGGACTGGGAGCCCAGCATTTT
CDR3aa: CASSVTDRVGLGAQHF

v_gene: TRBV30
d_gene: TRBD1
j_gene: TRBJ1-2
abundance: -
CDR3nt: TGTGCCTGGAGTGTGGACAGGGGCTTCTATGGCTACACCTTC
CDR3aa: CAWSVDRGFYGYTF

v_gene: TRBV19
d_gene: -
j_gene: TRBJ2-6
abundance: -
CDR3nt: TGTGCCAGTAGTATAACATCAACTGGGGCCAACGTCCTGACTTTC
CDR3aa: CASSITSTGANVLTF

v_gene: TRBV2
d_gene: TRBD1
j_gene: TRBJ1-6
abundance: few
CDR3nt: TGTGCCAGCAGCCAGTCGGGACAGATATATAATTCACCCCTCCACTTT
CDR3aa: CASSQSGQIYNSPLHF

v_gene: TRBV6-2/TRBV6-3
d_gene: -
j_gene: TRBJ2-5
abundance: -
CDR3nt: TGTGCCAGCAGTACTCCTCGGGGGTACCAAGAGACCCAGTACTTC
CDR3aa: CASSTPRGYQETQYF

v_gene: TRBV5-1
d_gene: TRBD1
j_gene: TRBJ2-7
abundance: -
CDR3nt: TGCGCCAGCAGGCCGGGACAGGGCTACGAGCAGTACTTC
CDR3aa: CASRPGQGYEQYF

v_gene: TRBV6-2/TRBV6-3
d_gene: TRBD1
j_gene: TRBJ2-7
abundance: -
CDR3nt: TGTGCCAGCAGTGTGCCCCCGGGACAGGGGGCCTACGAGCAGTACTTC
CDR3aa: CASSVPPGQGAYEQYF

v_gene: TRBV7-3
d_gene: -
j_gene: TRBJ1-6
abundance: -
CDR3nt: TGTGCCAGCAGCCTACAGCATTCACCCCTCCACTTT
CDR3aa: CASSLQHSPLHF